Listed below are T cell receptor beta chains from one sample, sequenced in a study of CD8+CD57+ T cells in acquired aplastic anemia. From the reads, TCRdb called clonotypes with MiXCR, one entry per CDR3 protein. The table records 200,000 to 300,000 distinct CDR3 sequences, roughly 82% of them present only once. The sample comprised sorted CD4+, CD8+, or CD8+CD57+ T cells (not recorded which) from PBMCs. The source is a human donor with aplastic anemia. CDR3s include the opening cysteine and the closing phenylalanine or tryptophan. The D gene is left open where the match is weak. Expanded clones get a size class; other rows say once, few or many, or leave the size out.

.	TRBV7-8	once	TRBJ2-5	TGTGCCACCAGCAGGGGCGCCAGTACAGAGAAGCAGTACTTC	CATSRGASTEKQYF
.	TRBV19	.	TRBJ1-2	TGTGCCAGTAGTTTGACAGGCGGCGCCTACTATGAGTACACCTTC	CASSLTGGAYYEYTF
TRBD1	TRBV7-6	.	TRBJ1-6	TGTGCCAGCAGCTTCTATCCACTCGGACAGGGATCCTATAATTCACCCCTCCACTTT	CASSFYPLGQGSYNSPLHF
.	TRBV11-3	.	TRBJ2-5	TGTGCCAGCTCAAGACAGGCCAACGCAGAGACCCAGTACTTC	CASSRQANAETQYF
.	TRBV7-8	once	TRBJ1-5	TGTGCCAGCAGTTTAAGTCGCAATCAGCCCCAGCATTTT	CASSLSRNQPQHF
.	TRBV20-1	.	TRBJ2-4	TGCAGTGCTAGCGGCGGAGCTGGGTACATTCAGTACTTC	CSASGGAGYIQYF
TRBD1	TRBV19	.	TRBJ1-2	TGTGCCAGTAGTTTACAGACAGGGGTCCTCTATGGCTACACCTTC	CASSLQTGVLYGYTF
TRBD1	TRBV9	.	TRBJ2-7	TGTGCCAGCAACGTCACAGGGGTAACCGGGGAGCTGTACTTC	CASNVTGVTGELYF
.	TRBV11-3	.	TRBJ1-1	TGTGCCAGCAGCTTAGACCTGGCAGAAGCTTTCTTT	CASSLDLAEAFF
.	TRBV19	.	TRBJ2-3	TGTGCCAGTAGTGTGGCGAGACAGAGCACAGATACGCAGTATTTT	CASSVARQSTDTQYF
TRBD1	TRBV7-6	.	TRBJ2-1	TGTGCCAGCAGTTCGGACAGGGCACTTTCACCCCTTCACCAGTTCTTC	CASSSDRALSPLHQFF
TRBD2	TRBV7-3	.	TRBJ2-3	TGTGCCAGCACAAGAGCGGGAGATCCCGTTGCGCACTATTTT	CASTRAGDPVAHYF
.	TRBV10-3	.	TRBJ2-5	TGTGCCATCAGTGAGTCAGGGCCTACCCAAGAGACCCAGTACTTC	CAISESGPTQETQYF
TRBD1	TRBV7-2	once	TRBJ2-1	TGTGCCAGCAGCTGGGGACAGGGCGGGAACTATGGCGACCAGTTCTTC	CASSWGQGGNYGDQFF
.	TRBV11-2	.	TRBJ2-1	TGTGCCAGTAGTATTACTGGCGGGCGCTACAATGAGCAGTTCTTC	CASSITGGRYNEQFF
TRBD1	TRBV6-5	few	TRBJ2-7	TGTGCCAGCAGTTACTCAGGGACAGGGACCTACGAGCAGTACTTC	CASSYSGTGTYEQYF
.	TRBV2	.	TRBJ2-4	TGTGCCAGCAGTTTCGGGGAAGGAGACATTCAGCACTTC	CASSFGEGDIQHF
TRBD1	TRBV19	.	TRBJ1-2	TGTGCCAGTAGTATGGGACAGTCTGGCTACACCTTC	CASSMGQSGYTF
.	TRBV6-5	.	TRBJ1-2	TGTGCCAGCGGTAACTATGGCTACACCTTC	CASGNYGYTF
.	TRBV27	.	TRBJ2-7	TGTGCCAGCGCGCCTACTGAAGGGTACGAGCAGTACTTC	CASAPTEGYEQYF
.	TRBV9	once	TRBJ1-1	TGTGCCAGCAGCGGCGGGTCAGATACGCATTTTTTT	CASSGGSDTHFF
.	TRBV7-6	.	TRBJ2-3	TGTGCCAGCAGCTCAGAGGGAGGGAGGACAGATAAGCATTTT	CASSSEGGRTDKHF